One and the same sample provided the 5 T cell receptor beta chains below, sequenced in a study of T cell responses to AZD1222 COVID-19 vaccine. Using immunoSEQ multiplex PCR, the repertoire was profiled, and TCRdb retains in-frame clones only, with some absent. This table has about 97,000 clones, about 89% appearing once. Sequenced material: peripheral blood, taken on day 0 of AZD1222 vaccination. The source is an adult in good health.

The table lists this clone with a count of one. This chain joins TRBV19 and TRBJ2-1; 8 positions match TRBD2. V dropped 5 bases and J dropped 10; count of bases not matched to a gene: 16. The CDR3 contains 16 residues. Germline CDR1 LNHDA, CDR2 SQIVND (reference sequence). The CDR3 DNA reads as TGTGCCAGTAGTTCCCGGACTAGCCCTATTTTGGAGGAGCAGTTCTTC. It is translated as CASSSRTSPILEEQFF.

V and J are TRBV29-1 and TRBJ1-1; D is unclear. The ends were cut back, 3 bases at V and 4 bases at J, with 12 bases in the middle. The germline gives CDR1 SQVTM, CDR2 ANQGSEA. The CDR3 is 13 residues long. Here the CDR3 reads CSVDFPGSTEAFF. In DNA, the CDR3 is TGCAGCGTTGATTTCCCGGGAAGCACTGAAGCTTTCTTT.

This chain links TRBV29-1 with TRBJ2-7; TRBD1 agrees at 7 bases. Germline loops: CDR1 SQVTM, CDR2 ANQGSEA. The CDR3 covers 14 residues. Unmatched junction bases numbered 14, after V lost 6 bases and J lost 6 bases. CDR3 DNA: TGCAGCGTCACCACGACAGGGAGCCTCACCGAGCAGTACTTC. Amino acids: CSVTTTGSLTEQYF.

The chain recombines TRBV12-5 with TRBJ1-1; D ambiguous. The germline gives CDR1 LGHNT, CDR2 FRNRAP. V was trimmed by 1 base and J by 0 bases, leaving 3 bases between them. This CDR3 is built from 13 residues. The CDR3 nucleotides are TGTGCTAGTGGTTTGGGAGTGAACACTGAAGCTTTCTTT. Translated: CASGLGVNTEAFF.

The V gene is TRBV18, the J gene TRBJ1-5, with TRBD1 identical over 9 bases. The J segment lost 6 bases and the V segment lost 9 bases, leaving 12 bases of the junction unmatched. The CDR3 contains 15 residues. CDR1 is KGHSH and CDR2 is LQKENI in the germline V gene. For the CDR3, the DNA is TGTGCCAGTTCCTCCTTACAGACAGGGGGTCAGCCCCAGCATTTT. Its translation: CASSSLQTGGQPQHF.